This TCR beta chain was profiled in a study of shared clonotypes between healthy human individuals. The CDR3 extends over 13 amino acids. The germline V gene encodes CDR1 MGHRA and CDR2 YSYEKL. Trimming removed 4 bases at V and 4 bases at J, with 11 bases between. Terminally differentiated effector memory CD45RA+ cells were left out of the naive CD8 fraction, which was CD45RO-negative and positively selected for CCR7. Only in-frame clones appear in the TCRdb table, and some are missing; sequencing was by immunoSEQ multiplex PCR. This sample yields around 2,000,000 clones, of which about 95% are seen a single time; 1.1% belongs to the top ten. This clone showed up just once.

This TCR was recovered from a man between 18 and 29 years old in good health. J is TRBJ2-7 and V is TRBV4-1; D unresolved. What was sequenced was naive CD8+ T cells sorted from blood. CDR3 in amino acids: CASSPNPVYEQYF. The CDR3 DNA sequence: TGCGCCAGCAGCCCAAATCCGGTATACGAGCAGTACTTC.